A selection of T cell receptor beta chains follows, all from one sample in a study of blood T cell repertoires in COVID-19. Profiling relied on immunoSEQ multiplex PCR, and the TCRdb table lists in-frame clones only, not all of them. The sample yields 430,000 or so clones, 70% to 90% seen once. The sample was PBMCs or T cells enriched from blood (not recorded which). These receptors were obtained from a woman in her 40s who had recovered from COVID-19. The CDR3 runs from the conserved cysteine through the conserved F or W. D genes are given only for firm matches. Clone size, where shown, is once, few, many, or a class for clones that have expanded.

cdr3_nt	cdr3_aa	d_call	clone_size	v_call	j_call
TGTGCCAGCAGCCAAGAACTAGCGGGAGTCAATGAGCAGTTCTTC	CASSQELAGVNEQFF	TRBD2	-	TRBV4-2	TRBJ2-1
TGCGCCAGCAGCTTTACAGGGGTAGGAGACACTGAAGCTTTCTTT	CASSFTGVGDTEAFF	TRBD1	-	TRBV5-1	TRBJ1-1
TGTGCCAGCAGTACAGGGACAGAAAACTATGGCTACACCTTC	CASSTGTENYGYTF	TRBD1	-	TRBV27	TRBJ1-2
TGTGCCAGCAGTTACGGGAGGGCTAGTAGCGGGATACACACCGGGGAGCTGTTTTTT	CASSYGRASSGIHTGELFF	TRBD2	-	TRBV6-7	TRBJ2-2
TGTGCCAGCAGCTTATTAGGGGATAACACTGAAGCTTTCTTT	CASSLLGDNTEAFF	-	-	TRBV11-2	TRBJ1-1
TGCGCCAGCAGCTTAGTACAGGGAGACACTGAAGCTTTCTTT	CASSLVQGDTEAFF	-	once	TRBV5-1	TRBJ1-1
TGCGCCAGCGCACAGGGTCCCGGCGGGGAGCTGTTTTTT	CASAQGPGGELFF	-	-	TRBV5-1	TRBJ2-2
TGTGCCAGCAGTTACTCCGACAGGGACAACACTGAAGCTTTCTTT	CASSYSDRDNTEAFF	TRBD1	-	TRBV6-5	TRBJ1-1
TGTGCCAGCAGTTACTCGAACAGGCCGTACGAGCAGTACTTC	CASSYSNRPYEQYF	-	-	TRBV6-5	TRBJ2-7
TGTGCCAGCAGCTCAGACTTCGGGGGCTCTGGAAACACCATATATTTT	CASSSDFGGSGNTIYF	-	-	TRBV11-3	TRBJ1-3
TGTGCCAGCAGCTTCGGGACAGGGAGGGGGGAAAAACTGTTTTTT	CASSFGTGRGEKLFF	TRBD1	once	TRBV9	TRBJ1-4
TGTGCCACCGGTAAGACAGGGACTAACTATGGCTACACCTTC	CATGKTGTNYGYTF	TRBD1	-	TRBV6-5	TRBJ1-2
TGTGCCAGGAGAGGGGGGGAGCGGTACGAGCAGTACTTC	CARRGGERYEQYF	-	-	TRBV2	TRBJ2-7
TGTGCCAGCAGCCCCGGACCATGGGGAGCTGATGGCTACACCTTC	CASSPGPWGADGYTF	-	many	TRBV5-4	TRBJ1-2
TGTGCCAGCAGCTCGCCTCTACCATCCTCGAAGGGACTAGAGTCTTACGAGCAGTACTTC	CASSSPLPSSKGLESYEQYF	TRBD2	once	TRBV7-6	TRBJ2-7
TGTGCCAGCAGCCTCGAGCCACAGGGGCGAGGTAATGAAAAACTGTTTTTT	CASSLEPQGRGNEKLFF	TRBD1	-	TRBV7-6	TRBJ1-4
TGTGCCAGCAGACCGGAGACAGGAGGAGCTTTCTTT	CASRPETGGAFF	-	-	TRBV3-1/TRBV3-2	TRBJ1-1
TGCGCCAGCAGCCAAGCGTCGTCCGGGCGGGGTGAAAAACTGTTTTTT	CASSQASSGRGEKLFF	-	-	TRBV4-3	TRBJ1-4
TGTGCCAGCAGTCTCCCGGACAGGGGTACGCAGTATTTT	CASSLPDRGTQYF	TRBD1	-	TRBV28	TRBJ2-3
TGCGCCAGCAGTGGAGCGGGAGGGAACTACAATGAGCAGTTCTTC	CASSGAGGNYNEQFF	TRBD2	-	TRBV10-2	TRBJ2-1
TGTGCCAGCAGCCCTACGCCGGGAACCCAGCCAGGAATGTGGAGGGGCTACACCTTC	CASSPTPGTQPGMWRGYTF	-	-	TRBV9	TRBJ1-2
TGTGCCAGCAGCCATCTAGGAGGGGCCCCCTACGAGCAGTACTTC	CASSHLGGAPYEQYF	-	once	TRBV7-8	TRBJ2-7
TGTGCCACCAGTGAGGACTCCTCATGGGGCAATGAGCAGTTCTTC	CATSEDSSWGNEQFF	-	-	TRBV24-1	TRBJ2-1
TGCAGCTTGAGACTAGCGGATTACAATGAGCAGTTCTTC	CSLRLADYNEQFF	TRBD2	-	TRBV29-1	TRBJ2-1
TGTGCCAGCGCCGGCGGTTCTAGCTCCTACGAGCAGTACTTC	CASAGGSSSYEQYF	-	-	TRBV6-5	TRBJ2-7
TGTGCTAGTGCCCAGACAGGGGTGAACACTGAAGCTTTCTTT	CASAQTGVNTEAFF	TRBD1	-	TRBV12-5	TRBJ1-1
TGTGCCAGCAGTCCGGGGACTAGGGTACAAGAGACCCAGTACTTC	CASSPGTRVQETQYF	TRBD2	-	TRBV2	TRBJ2-5
TGTGCCAGCACCATCCAGGGGGCGCTGGATACGCAGTATTTT	CASTIQGALDTQYF	TRBD1	-	TRBV5-4	TRBJ2-3
TGTGCCAGCAGCTTCCGAACCGGGACAGTTAGCACAGATACGCAGTATTTT	CASSFRTGTVSTDTQYF	TRBD1	-	TRBV7-9	TRBJ2-3
TGTGCCAGCAGCGTAGGGACTAGCGGGGGCTACGAGCAGTACTTC	CASSVGTSGGYEQYF	TRBD2	-	TRBV9	TRBJ2-7
TGCGCCAGCAGCCAAGATACCGCGCAGGTCAATCAGCCCCAGCATTTT	CASSQDTAQVNQPQHF	-	few	TRBV4-1	TRBJ1-5
TGTGCCACCAGCGGACTCCGGGGGGAGACCCAGTACTTC	CATSGLRGETQYF	-	-	TRBV15	TRBJ2-5
TGTGCCAGCTCGGGGAGGGGGTCACCCCTCCACTTT	CASSGRGSPLHF	-	-	TRBV2	TRBJ1-6
TGTGCCAGTAGCTATTCGGGACTAGCCAATGAGCAGTTCTTC	CASSYSGLANEQFF	TRBD2	-	TRBV19	TRBJ2-1
TGTGCCAGCAGGACCGGACTAGCGGGAGTTGCGGGGGGGGATACGCAGTATTTT	CASRTGLAGVAGGDTQYF	TRBD2	-	TRBV7-2	TRBJ2-3
TGTGCCAGCAGCTTAACCGGGGGGACTTCCTACAATGAGCAGTTCTTC	CASSLTGGTSYNEQFF	TRBD2	-	TRBV11-2	TRBJ2-1
TGTGCCAGCTCCCCGGGACAGGGGAGGAATGAGCAGTTCTTC	CASSPGQGRNEQFF	TRBD1	-	TRBV18	TRBJ2-1
TGTGCCAGCAGTCAGACGGCGGGGGGCAATCAGCCCCAGCATTTT	CASSQTAGGNQPQHF	-	-	TRBV2	TRBJ1-5
TGTGCCAGCAGTTACATGGGCAGGGGTGGTCAGCCCCAGCATTTT	CASSYMGRGGQPQHF	-	-	TRBV6-2/TRBV6-3	TRBJ1-5
TGTGCCAGTAGTATCGACAGGGCGGCTGCCCTGACTTTC	CASSIDRAAALTF	TRBD1	-	TRBV19	TRBJ2-6
TGTGCCAGCAGCGCCAGCGGGACCCTCGGGGAGCAGTACTTC	CASSASGTLGEQYF	TRBD2	-	TRBV11-3	TRBJ2-7
TGTGCCAGTAGTATTATAGTCGAGTCGGGAGAGACCCAGTACTTC	CASSIIVESGETQYF	-	-	TRBV19	TRBJ2-5
TGTGCCAGCAGCCTACAACTAGCGGGGGGATACGAGCAGTACTTC	CASSLQLAGGYEQYF	TRBD2	-	TRBV6-2/TRBV6-3	TRBJ2-7
TGTGCCAGCCAGGGACTAGCGGAATACAATGAGCAGTTCTTC	CASQGLAEYNEQFF	TRBD2	-	TRBV6-5	TRBJ2-1
TGTGCCAGCAGCTTTGAAACAGGGTTTAGGACTGAAGCTTTCTTT	CASSFETGFRTEAFF	-	-	TRBV7-9	TRBJ1-1
TGTGCCAGCAGTGATTCGACAGGGGTAGGTGGCTACACCTTC	CASSDSTGVGGYTF	TRBD1	-	TRBV2	TRBJ1-2
TGTGCCAGCAGTCAACTAGCGGGATCATTTGGTGAGCAGTTCTTC	CASSQLAGSFGEQFF	TRBD2	-	TRBV5-4	TRBJ2-1
TGTGCCAGTACAAAGGGGGCAGGGCGCTACGAGCAGTACTTC	CASTKGAGRYEQYF	TRBD1	-	TRBV19	TRBJ2-7
TGCAGCGTTGCACACTCTGGGGCCAACGTCCTGACTTTC	CSVAHSGANVLTF	-	-	TRBV29-1	TRBJ2-6
TGTGCCAGCAGCTCCGGGCTAGCGTTAAGCTACGAGCAGTACTTC	CASSSGLALSYEQYF	-	-	TRBV7-2	TRBJ2-7
TGTGCCATCAAATCGGAGGATTCACCCCTCCACTTT	CAIKSEDSPLHF	-	-	TRBV10-3	TRBJ1-6
TGTGCCAGCAGCTTAGGAGACCCCGGCGACAGAGCTGGCTACACCTTC	CASSLGDPGDRAGYTF	-	-	TRBV7-2	TRBJ1-2